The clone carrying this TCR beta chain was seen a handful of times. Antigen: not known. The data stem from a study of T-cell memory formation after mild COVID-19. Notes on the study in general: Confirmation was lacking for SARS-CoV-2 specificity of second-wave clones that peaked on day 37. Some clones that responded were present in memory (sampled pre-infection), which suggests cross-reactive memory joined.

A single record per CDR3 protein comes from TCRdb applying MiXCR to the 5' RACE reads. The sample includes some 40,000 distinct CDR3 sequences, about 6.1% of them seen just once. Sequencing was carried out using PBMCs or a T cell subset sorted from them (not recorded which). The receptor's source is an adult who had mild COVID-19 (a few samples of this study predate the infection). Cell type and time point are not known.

The CDR3 loop reads CASTKRGFGEQFF. The CDR3 DNA reads TGTGCCAGCACCAAACGGGGATTCGGTGAGCAGTTCTTC. The V gene is TRBV6-2 or TRBV6-3, the J gene TRBJ2-1; a possible D gene is TRBD2 (5 bases). The CDR3 loop spans 13 amino acids. Germline values: CDR1 MNHEY, CDR2 SVGEGT. Trimming took 7 bases from V and 9 from J, leaving 16 bases between them.